One sample yielded the 25 T cell receptor beta chains listed below, sequenced in a study of blood T cells in healthy people across ages. A sample-barcoded 5' primer and a J-beta primer mix were used in a second PCR of about 7 to 12 cycles. Each CDR3 protein gets one entry after TCRdb re-called the 5' RACE reads with MiXCR. The data show about 1.8 million distinct CDR3 sequences, around half seen once. Sequenced material: blood. These receptors all come from a woman aged 40 to 50 in good health.

In the case of this clonotype: It is likely a read error, because the conserved phenylalanine at the end of the CDR3 is missing. The chain recombines TRBV4-1 with TRBJ2-1; weak D call: TRBD2 (5 bases). This CDR3 is built from 12 residues. Germline V CDR1 and CDR2: MGHRA, YSYEKL. Deletions cut 0 bases from V and 13 bases from J, with 10 bases between. The CDR3 here is CASSQDGETQFL. The DNA of the CDR3 is TGCGCCAGCAGCCAAGATGGGGAGACCCAGTTCTTA.

The J gene is TRBJ2-1, the V gene TRBV6-1; no firm D call. The CDR3 consists of 13 residues. The germline CDR1 and CDR2 sequences are MNHNS and SASEGT. V lost 8 bases and J lost 1, with 9 bases in between. The CDR3, as DNA: TGTGCCAGCGCGCCAAGATCCTACAATGAGCAGTTCTTC. Its translation is CASAPRSYNEQFF.

V and J are TRBV6-2 or TRBV6-3 and TRBJ2-1; 9 bases map to TRBD1. J gave up 2 bases and V 5 bases, and 4 bases lay outside the gene matches. CDR1 and CDR2 (germline): MNHEY, SVGEGT. This CDR3 region has 15 residues. The CDR3 region has the DNA TGTGCCAGCAGTGAGGACAGGGGAACCTACAATGAGCAGTTCTTC. This translates into CASSEDRGTYNEQFF.

This clonotype has more than one count but fewer than ten. The V and J genes are TRBV20-1 and TRBJ1-5; D not certain. There are 15 residues in the CDR3. V lost 3 bases, J lost 3 bases, and 15 bases lay in between. Germline lookup yields CDR1 DFQATT and CDR2 SNEGSKA (reference sequence). The CDR3 sequence is CSARGLRQPNQPQHF. Here the CDR3 DNA reads TGCAGTGCTAGGGGTCTAAGGCAGCCCAATCAGCCCCAGCATTTT.

This clonotype was recorded a few times. The chain recombines TRBV7-2 with TRBJ2-5; D gene uncertain. The CDR3 has 13 residues. Germline CDR1 is SGHTA and CDR2 is FQGNSA. The V and J ends lost 2 bases and 5 bases respectively, with 9 bases between them. CDR3 DNA: TGTGCCAGCAGCTTAAGTTGGTCGGAGACCCAGTACTTC. Protein product: CASSLSWSETQYF.

J is TRBJ2-5 and V is TRBV11-1; D not certain. Deletions cut 1 base from V and 1 base from J, with 7 bases between. The germline gives CDR1 SGHAT, CDR2 FQDESV (reference sequence). The CDR3 covers 14 residues. The CDR3 spells CASSLVSVQETQYF. The CDR3 DNA is TGTGCCAGCAGCTTAGTGTCAGTCCAAGAGACCCAGTACTTC. Combining the CDR3 with reference TRBV11-1 and TRBJ2-5 gives the whole variable domain EAEVAQSPRYKITEKSQAVAFWCDPISGHATLYWYRQILGQGPELLVQFQDESVVDDSQLPKDRFSAERLKGVDSTLKIQPAELGDSAMYLCASSLVSVQETQYFGPGTRLLVL.

This chain connects TRBV5-6 to TRBJ1-5; 9 bases align to TRBD1. The germline V gene has CDR1 SGHDT and CDR2 YYEEEE. V shed 2 bases and J 7 bases; nucleotides not matched to a gene: 4. This CDR3 has 14 residues. This CDR3 reads CASSFGTGKQPQHF. For the CDR3, the DNA is TGTGCCAGCAGCTTCGGGACAGGGAAGCAGCCCCAGCATTTT. Drawing the rest from reference TRBV5-6 and TRBJ1-5, the complete variable domain is DAGVTQSPTHLIKTRGQQVTLRCSPKSGHDTVSWYQQALGQGPQFIFQYYEEEERQRGNFPDRFSGHQFPNYSSELNVNALLLGDSALYLCASSFGTGKQPQHFGDGTRLSIL.

This chain links TRBV27 with TRBJ1-1; D unresolved. Looked up from germline, CDR1 is MNHEY and CDR2 is SMNVEV (reference sequence). The CDR3 length is 14 residues. V lost 0 bases to trimming and J lost 3 bases, with 8 bases between them. CDR3 residues: CASSLSAGYTEAFF. The CDR3 region has the DNA TGTGCCAGCAGTTTATCGGCGGGCTACACTGAAGCTTTCTTT.

The chain uses TRBV5-1 and TRBJ1-5, with D uncertain. Germline CDR1 and CDR2: SGHRS and YFSETQ. The CDR3 consists of 15 residues. V dropped 0 bases and J dropped 0 bases, with 7 bases sitting between them. This chain's CDR3 is CASSLESASNQPQHF. CDR3 nucleotides: TGCGCCAGCAGCTTGGAATCCGCTAGCAATCAGCCCCAGCATTTT. Together with reference TRBV5-1 and TRBJ1-5, the CDR3 gives the full variable domain: KAGVTQTPRYLIKTRGQQVTLSCSPISGHRSVSWYQQTPGQGLQFLFEYFSETQRNKGNFPGRFSGRQFSNSRSEMNVSTLELGDSALYLCASSLESASNQPQHFGDGTRLSIL.

The chain employs TRBV7-2 and TRBJ2-5; no firm D call. CDR1 is SGHTA, CDR2 FQGNSA, per germline. The ends were cut back, 5 bases at V and 11 bases at J, with 27 bases in the middle. The CDR3 has 16 amino acids. The CDR3 loop reads CASSEPGRKKYNEQYF. The CDR3, as DNA: TGTGCCAGCAGCGAACCGGGCCGCAAGAAATACAATGAGCAGTACTTC.

The chain employs TRBV5-6 and TRBJ2-5; no reliable D call. V was trimmed by 0 bases and J by 2 bases, leaving 11 bases between them. CDR1 SGHDT and CDR2 YYEEEE come from the germline V gene. CDR3 length: 15 residues. CDR3 protein: CASSLGPASQETQYF. The CDR3 DNA sequence: TGTGCCAGCAGCTTGGGTCCAGCGAGTCAAGAGACCCAGTACTTC.

V and J are TRBV20-1 and TRBJ2-5, with TRBD2 matching 8 bases. V lost 3 bases and J lost 3; bases outside the gene matches: 9. In germline, CDR1 is DFQATT, CDR2 SNEGSKA (reference sequence). The CDR3 contains 15 residues. CDR3 nucleotide sequence: TGCAGTGCTAGCACAGGACTAGCCCGGAAAGAGACCCAGTACTTC. Protein product: CSASTGLARKETQYF.

V and J are TRBV4-1 and TRBJ2-3; 8 bases line up with TRBD2. The CDR3 contains 16 residues. From germline, CDR1 is MGHRA and CDR2 YSYEKL. Trimming removed 4 bases from V and 4 bases from J; junction bases left unmatched: 10. CDR3 region: CASSRTVAGSPDTQYF. The CDR3 DNA reads as TGCGCCAGCAGCCGAACTGTAGCGGGGAGCCCAGATACGCAGTATTTT.

This clonotype turned up a few times. V and J are TRBV4-1 and TRBJ1-2, with D possibly TRBD1 on 5 matching bases. V was pared by 0 bases and J by 2 bases, with 10 bases between. This CDR3 has 15 residues. The germline gives CDR1 MGHRA, CDR2 YSYEKL. The CDR3 loop reads CASSQDTRVNYGYTF. The CDR3 DNA sequence: TGCGCCAGCAGCCAAGATACCAGGGTCAACTATGGCTACACCTTC.

This clonotype was recorded many times. The rearrangement uses TRBV5-1 and TRBJ2-7, with 8 bases aligning to TRBD1. V lost 5 bases, J lost 3 bases, and 4 bases stayed unmatched. Germline CDR1 and CDR2: SGHRS and YFSETQ. CDR3 length: 13 amino acids. The CDR3: CASSETGVYEQYF. Written as DNA, the CDR3 is TGCGCCAGCAGTGAGACAGGGGTCTACGAGCAGTACTTC. The variable domain in full, with the rest retrieved from reference TRBV5-1 and TRBJ2-7, is KAGVTQTPRYLIKTRGQQVTLSCSPISGHRSVSWYQQTPGQGLQFLFEYFSETQRNKGNFPGRFSGRQFSNSRSEMNVSTLELGDSALYLCASSETGVYEQYFGPGTRLTVT.

V gene TRBV20-1 combines with J gene TRBJ2-5, with D possibly being TRBD1 or TRBD2 (5 bases each). The CDR3 totals 17 residues. Germline CDR1 reads DFQATT; CDR2 reads SNEGSKA (reference sequence). V shed 1 base and J shed 4 bases, with 22 bases lying between them. This CDR3 reads CSARVPRGGHSGETQYF. In DNA, the CDR3 is TGCAGTGCTAGAGTCCCACGGGGCGGCCACTCTGGAGAGACCCAGTACTTC.

As concerns this clonotype: Sequence at one end of the junction differs from germline and may be a read error. The chain employs TRBV4-1 and TRBJ2-1; D may be TRBD2 (6 bases). The better agreement between TRBJ2-7 and the DNA end casts doubt on the J call. The germline CDR1 and CDR2 sequences are MGHRA and YSYEKL. The CDR3 runs 14 residues. CDR3 protein: CASSQVTAGYGQYF. The CDR3 nucleotides read TGCGCCAGCAGCCAAGTGACAGCGGGTTACGGGCAGTACTTC.

This clonotype has more than one count but fewer than ten. Compared with germline, one end of the junction differs, possibly owing to a read error. This chain uses TRBV7-9 with TRBJ1-2; D not resolved. The CDR3 contains 13 residues. Germline lookup yields CDR1 SEHNR and CDR2 FQNEAQ (reference sequence). The CDR3 protein is CASILEASYGYTF. The CDR3 nucleotides read TGTGCCAGCATCTTAGAGGCTAGCTATGGCTACACCTTC.

The gene calls are TRBV27 and TRBJ1-1; 8 nucleotides align to TRBD1. Trimming took 7 bases from V and 3 from J; bases not matched to a gene: 4. The germline V gene has CDR1 MNHEY and CDR2 SMNVEV (reference sequence). The CDR3 extends over 13 amino acids. The CDR3 nucleotides are TGTGCCAGCATGGACAGGGTATACACTGAAGCTTTCTTT. Protein: CASMDRVYTEAFF.

The chain joins TRBV20-1 to TRBJ2-1; 7 bases map to TRBD2. Germline V gives CDR1 DFQATT, CDR2 SNEGSKA (reference sequence). After removal of 3 bases from V and 4 bases from J, the junction contained 9 bases not matched to a gene. The CDR3 contains 15 residues. The CDR3, as DNA: TGCAGTGCTAGTACTCAGACTAGCCAGTACAATGAGCAGTTCTTC. It translates to CSASTQTSQYNEQFF.

The chain couples TRBV2 to TRBJ1-2; TRBD1 matches 8 bases. This CDR3 spans 11 amino acids. Germline-derived CDR1 and CDR2 are SNHLY and FYNNEI. V lost 6 bases, J lost 8 bases, and 2 bases stayed unmatched. CDR3 residues: CASRDRDGYTF. CDR3 DNA sequence: TGTGCCAGCAGGGACAGGGACGGCTACACCTTC. Full variable domain (remainder filled in from reference TRBV2 and TRBJ1-2): EPEVTQTPSHQVTQMGQEVILRCVPISNHLYFYWYRQILGQKVEFLVSFYNNEISEKSEIFDDQFSVERPDGSNFTLKIRSTKLEDSAMYFCASRDRDGYTFGSGTRLTVV.

The gene calls are TRBV5-1 and TRBJ2-7, with 8 bases identical to TRBD2. Trimming cost V 0 bases and J 7 bases; bases outside gene matches: 6. The CDR3 runs 14 residues. Germline V gene lookup returns CDR1 SGHRS and CDR2 YFSETQ. This CDR3 is CASSLGTSRNEQYF. CDR3 DNA sequence: TGCGCCAGCAGCTTGGGGACTAGCCGGAATGAGCAGTACTTC. The complete variable domain, with remaining parts taken from reference TRBV5-1 and TRBJ2-7, reads KAGVTQTPRYLIKTRGQQVTLSCSPISGHRSVSWYQQTPGQGLQFLFEYFSETQRNKGNFPGRFSGRQFSNSRSEMNVSTLELGDSALYLCASSLGTSRNEQYFGPGTRLTVT.

This clonotype was detected only once. One end of the junction varies from germline; a read error may be responsible. The rearrangement uses TRBV7-2 and TRBJ2-5; no firm D call. The CDR3 has 13 residues. Germline V gives CDR1 SGHTA, CDR2 FQGNSA. CDR3 nucleotide sequence: TGTGCCGGCAGCTTAAGGATGCGGGAGACCCAGTACTTC. Translation: CAGSLRMRETQYF.

The chain couples TRBV21-1 to TRBJ2-1; the table's D call TRBD2 went unverified against the DNA. TRBV21-1 is flagged as a pseudogene. This CDR3 is 15 amino acids long. The CDR3, as DNA: TGTGCCAGCAGCAAAGACTGCGGGACGGGCAATGAGCAGTTCTTC. Its translation is CASSKDCGTGNEQFF.

The rearrangement uses TRBV29-1 and TRBJ2-7; 7 bases align to TRBD2. The CDR3 spans 14 residues. Germline CDR1 and CDR2: SQVTM and ANQGSEA. Germline trimming cut 6 bases from V and 6 bases from J; bases unmatched to any gene: 14. This CDR3 is CSVSAGSREGEQYF. As DNA, the CDR3 is TGCAGCGTCTCTGCTGGGTCGAGGGAGGGCGAGCAGTACTTC.